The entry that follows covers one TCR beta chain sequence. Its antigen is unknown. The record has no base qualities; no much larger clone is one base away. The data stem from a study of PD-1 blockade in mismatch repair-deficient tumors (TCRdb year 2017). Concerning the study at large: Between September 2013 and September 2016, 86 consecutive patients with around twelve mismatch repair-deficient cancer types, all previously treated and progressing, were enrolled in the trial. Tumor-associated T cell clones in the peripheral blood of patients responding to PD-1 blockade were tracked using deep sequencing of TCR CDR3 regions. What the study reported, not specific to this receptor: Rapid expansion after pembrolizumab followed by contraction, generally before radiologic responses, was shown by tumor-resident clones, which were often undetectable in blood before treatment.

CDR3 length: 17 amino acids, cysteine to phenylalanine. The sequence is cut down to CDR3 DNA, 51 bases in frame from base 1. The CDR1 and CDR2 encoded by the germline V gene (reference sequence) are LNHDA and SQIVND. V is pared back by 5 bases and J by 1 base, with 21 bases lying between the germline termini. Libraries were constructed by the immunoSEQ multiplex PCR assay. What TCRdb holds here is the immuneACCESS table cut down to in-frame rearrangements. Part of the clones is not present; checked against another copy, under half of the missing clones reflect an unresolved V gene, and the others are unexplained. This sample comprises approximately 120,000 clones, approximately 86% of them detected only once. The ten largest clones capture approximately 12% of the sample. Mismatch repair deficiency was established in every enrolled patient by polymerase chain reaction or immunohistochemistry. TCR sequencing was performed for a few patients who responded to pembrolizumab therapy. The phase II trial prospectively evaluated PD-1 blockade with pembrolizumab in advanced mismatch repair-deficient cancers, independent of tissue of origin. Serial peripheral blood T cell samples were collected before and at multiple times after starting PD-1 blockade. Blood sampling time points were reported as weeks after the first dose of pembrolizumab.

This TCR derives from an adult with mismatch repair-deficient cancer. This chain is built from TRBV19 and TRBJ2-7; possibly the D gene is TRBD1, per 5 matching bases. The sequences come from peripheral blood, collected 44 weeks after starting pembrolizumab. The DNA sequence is TGTGCCAGTAGTTATATGTCTGGGGCGGCTCCATCCTACGAGCAGTACTTC. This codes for CASSYMSGAAPSYEQYF.